This T cell receptor (beta chain) was sequenced during a study of T cells in Graves' hyperthyroidism and ophthalmopathy. It was RNA transcripts that yielded the amplified TCR beta CDR3 regions. HTBI primers were used for first-round RT-PCR of the TCR CDR3. MiXCR, run by TCRdb on the multiplex PCR reads, gives a single entry per CDR3 protein. The data hold about 640,000 distinct CDR3 sequences, with less than 25% observed a single time. General study findings and limits: Ophthalmopathy was told apart from stable hyperthyroidism by a 13 V-J model.

V was shortened by 4 bases and J by 3 bases, with 11 bases between the two germline ends. CDR1 is MNHNS and CDR2 is SASEGT in the germline V gene. The CDR3 contains 14 residues. A remark on this clonotype: Its specificity is not known.

Those patients with uncontrolled infection, other autoimmune disease, pregnancy or lactation were excluded. Every diagnosis used clinical symptoms, serum thyroxine and TRAb, thyroid ultrasound and orbital computed tomography. The specimen was blood. The rearrangement links TRBV6-1 to TRBJ2-3; no firm D call. This receptor was obtained from a man aged 30-40 years with Graves' ophthalmopathy. This CDR3 reads CASSVGSWTDTQYF. The CDR3 DNA follows: TGTGCCAGCAGTGTTGGTAGCTGGACAGATACGCAGTATTTT.